This record looks at one T cell receptor (beta chain) sequence and its context. Its target is unknown. The data were obtained in a study of PD-1 blockade in classical Hodgkin lymphoma. On the study more broadly: Every 2 weeks, patients got 3 mg/kg intravenous nivolumab. The study, taken as a whole, reports: TCR diversity in CD4+, not CD8+, cells rose significantly by C4D1. Reported findings placed baseline TCR diversity lower in newly diagnosed patients (compared with healthy donors).

Using immunoSEQ multiplex PCR, the repertoire was profiled, and TCRdb retains in-frame clones only, with some absent. The repertoire holds about 41,000 clones, nearly 70% seen once, with approximately 2.6% in the top ten. Unmatched junction bases numbered 9, after V lost 2 bases and J lost 0 bases. CDR3 length: 18 residues. CDR1 is KGHSH and CDR2 is LQKENI in the germline V gene. Time point meaning: cycle 4 day 1 (C4D1), after 5 to 7 weeks of nivolumab. All patients relapsed after autologous stem cell transplantation, and brentuximab vedotin exposure varied. Progressive disease, partial response or complete response was each patient's best response.

Sequencing was performed on peripheral blood mononuclear cells (PBMCs), taken before the fourth cycle of nivolumab. This sequence joins TRBV18 and TRBJ1-1, with 10 bases matching TRBD1. The receptor was isolated from a human donor with classical Hodgkin lymphoma. For the CDR3, the DNA is TGTGCCAGCTCACCAGAGATGGGACAGGGGCCAATGAACACTGAAGCTTTCTTT. Its translation: CASSPEMGQGPMNTEAFF.